This record concerns one T cell receptor beta chain sequence. Its antigen is not known. This sample stems from a study of regulatory T cells in long-lasting Graves disease. Time point: newly diagnosed GD, antithyroid drugs for less than 3 months. PBMCs were the source of the RNA used for TCR sequencing. Diagnoses of Graves' disease were made by American Thyroid Association guidelines. Germline CDR1 and CDR2: MDHEN and SYDVKM. The ends lost 8 bases at V and 0 bases at J; junction bases unmatched: 3. The CDR3 length is 15 residues. Arm-PCR of CDR3 regions and iRepertoire HTBI primers were the basis on which TCR beta libraries were built. MiXCR was run by TCRdb on the multiplex PCR reads, yielding one entry per CDR3 protein. The sample holds roughly 420,000 distinct CDR3 sequences; about 16% are singletons and the top ten take 20% to 25%. Findings and limits, study-wide: Peripheral blood, not thyroid tissue, was the sole material studied. TCR diversity was lower in persistent Graves' patients than in newly diagnosed ones.

This sample also belongs to another study, concerning T cells in Graves' hyperthyroidism and ophthalmopathy. This second study notes: Exclusion of patients followed from uncontrolled infection, other autoimmune disease, pregnancy or lactation.

The chain recombines TRBV28 with TRBJ2-7, with 14 bases lining up with TRBD2. This TCR came from a woman under 30 with Graves disease. Source: peripheral blood mononuclear cells (PBMCs), taken at new diagnosis, from a patient treated with antithyroid drugs. The CDR3 nucleotides read TGTGCCAGCGGGACTAGCGGGAGTTACTCCTACGAGCAGTACTTC. Translating it yields CASGTSGSYSYEQYF.